These T cell receptor beta chains were read from a single sample in a study of T cells in Graves' hyperthyroidism and ophthalmopathy. TCRdb re-derived calls from the multiplex PCR reads in MiXCR, one entry per CDR3 protein. The data contain 160,000 or so distinct CDR3 sequences, less than 10% of them seen just once; the ten biggest clones take up 22%. The source material was blood. All receptors derive from a woman aged 18-29 years with Graves' hyperthyroidism that later progressed to Graves' ophthalmopathy. Both conserved end residues are part of each CDR3. D genes are given only for firm matches. The size entry is marked missing in some rows and otherwise reads once, few, many or a size class.

clone_size: many
v_call: TRBV30
d_call: .
j_call: TRBJ1-2
cdr3_nt: TGTGCCTGGAGTGTCGTAGGATCTCAGGGCTACACCTTC
cdr3_aa: CAWSVVGSQGYTF

clone_size: many
v_call: TRBV28
d_call: .
j_call: TRBJ2-1
cdr3_nt: TGTGCCAGCAGTTTTGGTACCTACAATGAGCAGTTCTTC
cdr3_aa: CASSFGTYNEQFF

clone_size: many
v_call: TRBV10-3
d_call: .
j_call: TRBJ2-7
cdr3_nt: TGTGCCATCAGCCCTGCCGGTTACGAGCAGTACTTC
cdr3_aa: CAISPAGYEQYF

clone_size: .
v_call: TRBV19
d_call: TRBD2
j_call: TRBJ2-3
cdr3_nt: TGTGCCAGTAAACCTAGCGGGAGGGGAGATACGCAGTATTTT
cdr3_aa: CASKPSGRGDTQYF

clone_size: few
v_call: TRBV19
d_call: TRBD1
j_call: TRBJ2-6
cdr3_nt: TGTGCCAGTAGTGAGTCAGTGGGACAGGCCTCTGGGGCCAACGTCCTGACTTTC
cdr3_aa: CASSESVGQASGANVLTF

clone_size: many
v_call: TRBV12-3/TRBV12-4
d_call: TRBD2
j_call: TRBJ2-1
cdr3_nt: TGTGCCAGCAGTTTGGGAGGGCCATTCTCCTACAATGAGCAGTTCTTC
cdr3_aa: CASSLGGPFSYNEQFF

clone_size: many
v_call: TRBV6-5
d_call: TRBD2
j_call: TRBJ2-2
cdr3_nt: TGTGCCAGCAGTTCCTCGGGGGGGCTTATCACCGGGGAGCTGTTTTTT
cdr3_aa: CASSSSGGLITGELFF

clone_size: many
v_call: TRBV27
d_call: .
j_call: TRBJ1-1
cdr3_nt: TGTGCCAGCAGTTCACAAATGAACACTGAAGCTTTCTTT
cdr3_aa: CASSSQMNTEAFF

clone_size: many
v_call: TRBV5-1
d_call: .
j_call: TRBJ1-1
cdr3_nt: TGCGCCAGCACCGGAGATTCGGGGCACAAATCGGCTTTCTTT
cdr3_aa: CASTGDSGHKSAFF

clone_size: many
v_call: TRBV7-3
d_call: .
j_call: TRBJ2-1
cdr3_nt: TGTGCCAGCAGCCCCAGGGGTGAGCAGTTCTTC
cdr3_aa: CASSPRGEQFF

clone_size: few
v_call: TRBV4-1
d_call: .
j_call: TRBJ2-1
cdr3_nt: TGCGCCAGCAGCCCCCTTTGGGGAGATGAGCAGTTCTTC
cdr3_aa: CASSPLWGDEQFF

clone_size: few
v_call: TRBV7-9
d_call: .
j_call: TRBJ1-5
cdr3_nt: TGTGCCAGCAGCTTATTTAGAGTCGCTCAGCCCCAGCATTTT
cdr3_aa: CASSLFRVAQPQHF

clone_size: many
v_call: TRBV5-1
d_call: .
j_call: TRBJ2-5
cdr3_nt: TGCGCCAGCCTGGGACACGAAGAGACCCAGTACTTC
cdr3_aa: CASLGHEETQYF

clone_size: .
v_call: TRBV2
d_call: .
j_call: TRBJ2-5
cdr3_nt: TGTGCCAGCAGCGGGGTGGTTGGGACCCAGTACTTC
cdr3_aa: CASSGVVGTQYF

clone_size: few
v_call: TRBV28
d_call: .
j_call: TRBJ1-5
cdr3_nt: TGTGCCAGCAGTTTACGGATTAATCAGCCCCAGCATTTT
cdr3_aa: CASSLRINQPQHF

clone_size: many
v_call: TRBV7-8
d_call: .
j_call: TRBJ2-5
cdr3_nt: TGTGCCAGCAGAAAACCCCAAGAGACCCAGTACTTC
cdr3_aa: CASRKPQETQYF

clone_size: few
v_call: TRBV10-1
d_call: .
j_call: TRBJ1-1
cdr3_nt: TGCGCCAGCCTGCCCGGTTGTCTGGAAGCTTTCTTT
cdr3_aa: CASLPGCLEAFF

clone_size: many
v_call: TRBV27
d_call: .
j_call: TRBJ2-7
cdr3_nt: TGTGCCAGCACCCCCCTCCGGGAGTTTGGCTACGAGCAGTACTTC
cdr3_aa: CASTPLREFGYEQYF

clone_size: many
v_call: TRBV7-3
d_call: .
j_call: TRBJ1-1
cdr3_nt: TGTGCCAGCAGCTTCCCCTTTCGGGGATTGAACACTGAAGCTTTCTTT
cdr3_aa: CASSFPFRGLNTEAFF

clone_size: .
v_call: TRBV27
d_call: TRBD1
j_call: TRBJ2-1
cdr3_nt: TGTGCCAGCAGTTTTGGGGAGACAGGGGGCCACAATGAGCAGTTCTTC
cdr3_aa: CASSFGETGGHNEQFF

clone_size: many
v_call: TRBV19
d_call: .
j_call: TRBJ1-4
cdr3_nt: TGTGCCAGTAGTGCGGCGGCTCATGAAAAACTGTTTTTT
cdr3_aa: CASSAAAHEKLFF

clone_size: many
v_call: TRBV19
d_call: TRBD1
j_call: TRBJ1-5
cdr3_nt: TGTGCCAGTAAACCCAGGGGGGACAATCAGCCCCAGCATTTT
cdr3_aa: CASKPRGDNQPQHF

clone_size: many
v_call: TRBV19
d_call: .
j_call: TRBJ1-1
cdr3_nt: TGTGCCAGTAGTATTTTGCACATGAACACTGAAGCTTTCTTT
cdr3_aa: CASSILHMNTEAFF

clone_size: few
v_call: TRBV5-1
d_call: .
j_call: TRBJ2-3
cdr3_nt: TGCGCCAGCAGCTTGGGAGAGCAGTCCCTCACAGATACGCAGTATTTT
cdr3_aa: CASSLGEQSLTDTQYF

clone_size: many
v_call: TRBV11-3
d_call: TRBD2
j_call: TRBJ2-2
cdr3_nt: TGTGCCAGCAGCCGCGGGGGGCACACCGGGGAGCTGTTTTTT
cdr3_aa: CASSRGGHTGELFF

clone_size: many
v_call: TRBV30
d_call: TRBD1
j_call: TRBJ1-4
cdr3_nt: TGTGCCTGGAATCGTAATAACAGGGGGCTCGAAAAACTGTTTTTT
cdr3_aa: CAWNRNNRGLEKLFF

clone_size: many
v_call: TRBV6-1
d_call: .
j_call: TRBJ1-1
cdr3_nt: TGTGCCAGCAGTGTGATGGGCCCCCGGGGAACTGAAGCTTTCTTT
cdr3_aa: CASSVMGPRGTEAFF

clone_size: many
v_call: TRBV12-3/TRBV12-4
d_call: TRBD1
j_call: TRBJ1-1
cdr3_nt: TGTGCCAGCAGTCGCCCAACAGGGGTAGTTGAAGCTTTCTTT
cdr3_aa: CASSRPTGVVEAFF

clone_size: many
v_call: TRBV6-6
d_call: .
j_call: TRBJ1-1
cdr3_nt: TGTGCCAGCAGTTACTCAATCCGAAGGGGGGTGAACACTGAAGCTTTCTTT
cdr3_aa: CASSYSIRRGVNTEAFF

clone_size: many
v_call: TRBV25-1
d_call: .
j_call: TRBJ1-2
cdr3_nt: TGTGCCAGCAGTGATCGGGGGTCGGGCTATGGCTACACCTTC
cdr3_aa: CASSDRGSGYGYTF

clone_size: many
v_call: TRBV15
d_call: .
j_call: TRBJ1-6
cdr3_nt: TGTGCCACCAGCAGAGGAGCGGTTTCACCCCTCCACTTT
cdr3_aa: CATSRGAVSPLHF

clone_size: few
v_call: TRBV24-1
d_call: .
j_call: TRBJ1-2
cdr3_nt: TGTGCCAAGTCGGGGGGGTGTCGCTATGGCTACACCTTC
cdr3_aa: CAKSGGCRYGYTF

clone_size: few
v_call: TRBV5-4
d_call: .
j_call: TRBJ1-2
cdr3_nt: TGTGCCAGCAGCGGGGACACGGGCGGCTACACCTTC
cdr3_aa: CASSGDTGGYTF

clone_size: .
v_call: TRBV11-2
d_call: .
j_call: TRBJ1-3
cdr3_nt: TGTGCCAGCAGCTCCGCCAACTCTGGAAACACCATATATTTT
cdr3_aa: CASSSANSGNTIYF

clone_size: few
v_call: TRBV29-1
d_call: TRBD1
j_call: TRBJ1-2
cdr3_nt: TGCAGCGACACAGGGGAGGACTATGGCTACACCTTC
cdr3_aa: CSDTGEDYGYTF

clone_size: few
v_call: TRBV19
d_call: .
j_call: TRBJ1-5
cdr3_nt: TGTGCCAGTAGTGCCCTCTGGTACGATAGCAATCAGCCCCAGCATTTT
cdr3_aa: CASSALWYDSNQPQHF

clone_size: few
v_call: TRBV4-1
d_call: TRBD2
j_call: TRBJ2-7
cdr3_nt: TGCGCCAGCAGCCAAGGGGTGGCAAGCGGGACTGGCGAGCAGTACTTC
cdr3_aa: CASSQGVASGTGEQYF

clone_size: many
v_call: TRBV19
d_call: TRBD1
j_call: TRBJ2-1
cdr3_nt: TGTGCCAGTACCCCAACCGGGACAGGGATGGTCAATGAGCAGTTCTTC
cdr3_aa: CASTPTGTGMVNEQFF

clone_size: many
v_call: TRBV4-1
d_call: TRBD1
j_call: TRBJ2-7
cdr3_nt: TGCGCCAGCAGCCAGACACAGGGGAACCTTTTTGAGGAGCAGTACTTC
cdr3_aa: CASSQTQGNLFEEQYF

clone_size: many
v_call: TRBV9
d_call: .
j_call: TRBJ1-4
cdr3_nt: TGTGCCAGCAGCGTAGCAAGGGCAGGAAAACTGTTTTTT
cdr3_aa: CASSVARAGKLFF